The next 19 T cell receptor beta chains were all read from a single sample in a study of shared clonotypes between healthy human individuals. Profiling relied on immunoSEQ multiplex PCR, and the TCRdb table lists in-frame clones only, not all of them. The profile shows some 660,000 clones, less than 80% of them singletons. The specimen was memory CD4+ T cells sorted from blood. The subset here: CD45RA-negative fraction. These receptors were collected from a woman in her twenties or thirties in good health.

The rearrangement joins TRBV6-6 to TRBJ2-7, with 14 bases aligning to TRBD2. The germline V gene has CDR1 MNHNY and CDR2 SVGAGI (reference sequence). V shed 11 bases and J 7 bases; nucleotides not matched to a gene: 4. The CDR3 contains 12 residues. CDR3 in DNA: TGTGCCGAGCGGACTAGCGGGGGGGAGCAGTACTTC. Amino acid sequence: CAERTSGGEQYF.

The chain has TRBV27 and TRBJ2-7; D unclear. The V gene's germline CDR1 is MNHEY and CDR2 SMNVEV (reference sequence). Deletions cut 3 bases from V and 2 bases from J, with 11 bases between. The CDR3 contains 14 residues. The CDR3 DNA is TGTGCCAGCAGTTTTAGTTCCCTCCCCTACGAGCAGTACTTC. Translated: CASSFSSLPYEQYF.

J is TRBJ2-1 and V is TRBV21-1; TRBD1 reflects the table's D call only, with no check against the DNA. TRBV21-1 is assigned pseudogene status. CDR3 size: 15 residues. The CDR3 here is CASSKEGTGIYEQFF. CDR3 DNA: TGTGCCAGCAGCAAAGAAGGGACAGGGATCTACGAGCAGTTCTTC.

The CDR3 nucleotides are TGTGCCATCAGCGGGAGTCTCACCGGGGAGCTGTTTTTT. It codes for CAISGSLTGELFF. The genes are TRBV10-3 and TRBJ2-2, with D possibly being TRBD2 (6 bases). The CDR3 totals 13 residues. Germline CDR1 is ENHRY and CDR2 is SYGVKD. V was shortened by 6 bases and J by 4 bases, with 9 bases between the two germline ends.

This clone has just one count. V and J are TRBV29-1 and TRBJ2-5, with 7 bases that match TRBD2. The end of the DNA fits TRBJ2-7 better, so the J call may be wrong. The CDR3 length is 13 residues. Germline values: CDR1 SQVTM, CDR2 ANQGSEA. The CDR3, as DNA: TGCAGCGTTGTTGGGCGGGAGAGGAACGAGCAGTACTTC. As protein: CSVVGRERNEQYF.

The CDR3 region is CASRFEQYF. The CDR3 region has the DNA TGTGCCAGTAGGTTCGAGCAGTACTTC. The rearrangement uses TRBV19 and TRBJ2-7; D uncertain. This CDR3 contains 9 residues. V was shortened by 6 bases and J by 6 bases, with 3 bases between the two germline ends. Germline loops: CDR1 LNHDA, CDR2 SQIVND (reference sequence). Drawing the rest from reference TRBV19 and TRBJ2-7, the complete variable domain is DGGITQSPKYLFRKEGQNVTLSCEQNLNHDAMYWYRQDPGQGLRLIYYSQIVNDFQKGDIAEGYSVSREKKESFPLTVTSAQKNPTAFYLCASRFEQYFGPGTRLTVT.

The table lists this clone with a count of one. This rearrangement joins TRBV29-1 to TRBJ2-1; 10 bases map to TRBD2. Germline V gene data show CDR1 as SQVTM and CDR2 as ANQGSEA. The CDR3 has 14 residues. The V segment lost 5 bases and the J segment 13 bases; nucleotides outside the gene matches: 14. The chain's CDR3 is CSVYPGTSVAHQFF. CDR3 in DNA: TGCAGCGTTTACCCCGGGACTAGCGTTGCCCACCAGTTCTTC.

V usage is TRBV19 and J usage is TRBJ1-3; D unclear. The V end lost 3 bases, the J end lost 2 bases, and 8 bases lay between the germline ends. The CDR3 runs 14 residues. CDR1 LNHDA and CDR2 SQIVND come from the germline V gene (reference sequence). CDR3 DNA sequence: TGTGCCAGTAGTATGGGGTCAACTGGAAACACCATATATTTT. Translated: CASSMGSTGNTIYF.

V and J are TRBV4-1 and TRBJ2-1; D gene uncertain. V was trimmed by 1 base and J by 9 bases, leaving 10 bases between them. Germline V lookup: CDR1 MGHRA, CDR2 YSYEKL. This CDR3 spans 13 amino acids. The CDR3 region is CASSQARYSEQFF. DNA for the CDR3: TGCGCCAGCAGCCAAGCGCGGTATAGTGAGCAGTTCTTC.

The J gene is TRBJ2-2, the V gene TRBV7-9; 12 bases match TRBD2. The CDR3 runs 17 residues. CDR1 and CDR2 from the germline V gene are SEHNR and FQNEAQ (reference sequence). J lost 5 bases, V lost 5 bases, and 9 bases had no gene match. Here the CDR3 DNA reads TGTGCCAGCAGCCGGCGACTAGCGGGAGAGGGAACCGGGGAGCTGTTTTTT. Amino acids: CASSRRLAGEGTGELFF.

The V gene is TRBV30, the J gene TRBJ2-5; D ambiguous. CDR1 and CDR2 (germline): GTSNPN, SVGIG (reference sequence). V lost 1 base to trimming and J lost 2 bases, with 5 bases between them. The CDR3 has 12 amino acids. The CDR3 sequence: CAWSGQQETQYF. In DNA form, the CDR3 reads TGTGCCTGGAGTGGCCAGCAAGAGACCCAGTACTTC. Using reference TRBV30 and TRBJ2-5 for the parts outside the CDR3, the full variable domain is SQTIHQWPATLVQPVGSPLSLECTVEGTSNPNLYWYRQAAGRGLQLLFYSVGIGQISSEVPQNLSASRPQDRQFILSSKKLLLSDSGFYLCAWSGQQETQYFGPGTRLLVL.

This clone appeared a single time. The rearrangement links TRBV4-1 to TRBJ2-1, with D unresolved. The CDR3 runs 18 residues. The V and J ends lost 0 bases and 0 bases respectively, with 15 bases between them. Germline V gene data show CDR1 as MGHRA and CDR2 as YSYEKL. CDR3 nucleotide sequence: TGCGCCAGCAGCCAAGAGAGTCGCCAGCCCAGCTCCTACAATGAGCAGTTCTTC. Its translation is CASSQESRQPSSYNEQFF.

The chain links TRBV19 to TRBJ1-4; perhaps TRBD1 as D (6 bases). Germline values: CDR1 LNHDA, CDR2 SQIVND (reference sequence). The CDR3 loop spans 15 amino acids. V lost 6 bases and J lost 0, with 11 bases in between. In nucleotides, the CDR3 is TGTGCCAGTAGCTCGGAGGGGGCAACTAATGAAAAACTGTTTTTT. Translating gives CASSSEGATNEKLFF.

About this clone: A much more abundant neighbour one base away suggests this may be a read error. V is TRBV28 and J is TRBJ1-3; a weak D match, TRBD1 (6 bases). The CDR3 is made up of 13 amino acids. V lost 4 bases and J lost 2, with 6 bases in between. In germline, CDR1 is MDHEN, CDR2 SYDVKM. The CDR3 sequence is CASSYRAGNTIYF. The CDR3 DNA reads as TGTGCCAGCAGTTACAGGGCTGGAAACACCATATATTTT.

This clone came up many times. The chain has TRBV6-6 and TRBJ1-5, with D hard to call. CDR3 length: 12 residues. Germline V gene sequence: CDR1 MNHNY, CDR2 SVGAGI (reference sequence). V was clipped by 2 bases and J by 16 bases, with 15 bases between them. The CDR3 reads CASSYEGGRGHF. The CDR3 DNA is TGTGCCAGCAGTTACGAAGGAGGGAGAGGACATTTT.

The chain's CDR3 is CASSLDRYEQYF. The CDR3 DNA sequence: TGTGCCAGCAGCCTAGACCGCTACGAGCAGTACTTC. The gene calls are TRBV4-2 and TRBJ2-7; D remains ambiguous. This CDR3 has 12 residues. Trimming removed 4 bases from V and 3 bases from J, with 7 bases in between. Looked up from germline, CDR1 is LGHNA and CDR2 is YNFKEQ.

This clone was observed a few times. The rearrangement uses TRBV2 and TRBJ2-5; a possible D gene is TRBD1 (5 bases). Germline V CDR1 and CDR2: SNHLY, FYNNEI. V lost 3 bases to trimming and J lost 7 bases, with 15 bases between them. The CDR3 has 14 amino acids. The CDR3 region has the DNA TGTGCCAGCAGTGACGACGTCCAGGGTGGGACCCAGTACTTC. Its protein is CASSDDVQGGTQYF.

V gene TRBV7-9 combines with J gene TRBJ2-1; 10 bases fit TRBD2. V lost 4 bases and J lost 6; bases outside the gene matches: 6. The V gene's germline CDR1 is SEHNR and CDR2 FQNEAQ (reference sequence). This CDR3 has 15 residues. The CDR3 DNA sequence: TGTGCCAGCAGCTCAGCGGGAGGGCCGGTCAATGAGCAGTTCTTC. Its translation: CASSSAGGPVNEQFF.

There are a few counts of this clone. The chain links TRBV5-1 to TRBJ2-7, with D unclear. V lost 0 bases to trimming and J lost 4 bases, with 5 bases between them. This CDR3 comprises 12 residues. CDR1 is SGHRS and CDR2 is YFSETQ in the germline V gene. CDR3 nucleotides: TGCGCCAGCAGCTTGGAAGGGTACGAGCAGTACTTC. Translating gives CASSLEGYEQYF.